These 25 T cell receptor beta chains were sequenced from one sample in a study of blood T cell repertoires in COVID-19. Assay: immunoSEQ multiplex PCR; the TCRdb copy retains only in-frame clones and omits some. The sample carries approximately 92,000 clones, around 84% recorded once. The sample comprised peripheral blood. These TCRs come from a woman aged 55-75 years in a cohort sampled during active or convalescent COVID-19.

The chain is built from TRBV6-5 and TRBJ1-4; D ambiguous. The ends were cut back, 4 bases at V and 8 bases at J, with 11 bases in the middle. The CDR3 extends over 13 amino acids. Germline assignment: CDR1 MNHEY and CDR2 SVGAGI. The CDR3 sequence is CASSFSRLEKLFF. The CDR3 DNA follows: TGTGCCAGCAGTTTTTCGAGATTGGAAAAACTGTTTTTT.

The CDR3 DNA sequence: TGTGCCAGAAGCTTAACCAGGGATGAGCAGTACTTC. This codes for CARSLTRDEQYF. This chain joins TRBV7-5 and TRBJ2-7; the D call of TRBD1 is as the table states it, not checked on the DNA. TRBV7-5 is marked as a pseudogene. The CDR3 length is 12 residues.

V and J are TRBV7-3 and TRBJ2-2, with 10 nucleotides matching TRBD2. This CDR3 is built from 15 residues. V lost 5 bases and J lost 4; bases outside the gene matches: 4. Germline V gene data show CDR1 as SGHTA and CDR2 as FQGTGA. CDR3 nucleotides: TGTGCCAGCAGCCCTACTAGCGGGATCACCGGGGAGCTGTTTTTT. Amino acid sequence: CASSPTSGITGELFF.

This chain joins TRBV27 and TRBJ2-1; TRBD2 aligns across 7 bases. The trim removed 5 bases at V and 6 bases at J, leaving 10 bases unmatched. The germline V gene encodes CDR1 MNHEY and CDR2 SMNVEV (reference sequence). This CDR3 has 15 amino acids. CDR3 sequence: CASSMFGGGPNEQFF. The CDR3 DNA reads as TGTGCCAGCAGTATGTTTGGGGGAGGGCCCAATGAGCAGTTCTTC.

The J gene is TRBJ2-5, the V gene TRBV6-2 or TRBV6-3; TRBD2 agrees at 10 bases. The ends lost 2 bases at V and 4 bases at J; junction bases unmatched: 4. Germline CDR1 is MNHEY and CDR2 is SVGEGT. This CDR3 comprises 15 residues. The CDR3 sequence: CASSYGLAGAETQYF. The CDR3 DNA reads TGTGCCAGCAGTTACGGGCTAGCGGGAGCAGAGACCCAGTACTTC.

For this clone: One junction end does not reproduce the germline sequence, and a read error may be involved. V is TRBV20-1 and J is TRBJ2-7; possible D gene TRBD1, 6 bases. The germline gives CDR1 DFQATT, CDR2 SNEGSKA (reference sequence). CDR3 length: 11 residues. This CDR3 is CSARTTGPPSF. The CDR3 DNA sequence: TGCAGTGCTAGAACTACAGGGCCCCCCTCCTTC.

In its sample, this clone was seen a few times. V usage is TRBV5-1 and J usage is TRBJ2-1; the D is unclear. This CDR3 contains 12 residues. Germline loops: CDR1 SGHRS, CDR2 YFSETQ. V lost 2 bases and J 7 bases, leaving 7 bases between the germline ends. The CDR3 sequence: CASSLHQNEQFF. CDR3 DNA sequence: TGCGCCAGCAGCTTACACCAGAATGAGCAGTTCTTC.

J is TRBJ1-5 and V is TRBV30; D possibly corresponds to TRBD1 (5 bases). Germline CDR1 and CDR2: GTSNPN and SVGIG (reference sequence). The CDR3 consists of 12 residues. DNA for the CDR3: TGTGCGGGGGGGTTTAGCAATCAGCCCCAGCATTTT. Translating gives CAGGFSNQPQHF.

The chain employs TRBV7-9 and TRBJ1-2; weak D call: TRBD1 (6 bases). Germline CDR1 reads SEHNR; CDR2 reads FQNEAQ (reference sequence). The CDR3 runs 14 residues. Trimming removed 7 bases from V and 3 bases from J, with 15 bases in between. The CDR3 coding sequence is TGTGCCAGCACCGTCGGACAGTCATACTATGGCTACACCTTC. The encoded protein is CASTVGQSYYGYTF.

The chain has TRBV6-5 and TRBJ1-2, with TRBD1 matching over 10 bases. The CDR3 is 14 amino acids. Trimming removed 5 bases from V and 5 bases from J; junction bases left unmatched: 5. From germline, CDR1 is MNHEY and CDR2 SVGAGI. CDR3 DNA sequence: TGTGCCAGCAGTCCCCGGGACAGGGGATATGGCTACACCTTC. This sequence encodes CASSPRDRGYGYTF.

The V gene is TRBV19, the J gene TRBJ1-4; 10 nucleotides align to TRBD1. The V segment lost 5 bases and the J segment 4 bases; nucleotides outside the gene matches: 1. Germline CDR1 is LNHDA and CDR2 is SQIVND (reference sequence). The CDR3 length is 14 residues. CDR3 sequence (DNA): TGTGCCAGTAGTGGGACAGGGGTTAATGAAAAACTGTTTTTT. Its protein product is CASSGTGVNEKLFF.

This chain links TRBV5-1 with TRBJ1-1, with D perhaps TRBD1 (5 bases). Trimming stripped 3 bases from V and 6 bases from J, with 15 bases between. The CDR3 totals 14 residues. Germline-derived CDR1 and CDR2 are SGHRS and YFSETQ. Here the CDR3 DNA reads TGCGCCAGCAGCTCATCCGGGGGGGACGCTGAAGCTTTCTTT. Translating gives CASSSSGGDAEAFF.

This clone was seen just once. The rearrangement joins TRBV27 to TRBJ2-1; TRBD2 matches at 10 bases. The V gene's germline CDR1 is MNHEY and CDR2 SMNVEV (reference sequence). The trim removed 7 bases at V and 3 bases at J, leaving 9 bases unmatched. The CDR3 is made up of 16 amino acids. CDR3: CASISTGLANYNEQFF. DNA for the CDR3: TGTGCCAGCATTTCGACGGGACTAGCGAACTACAATGAGCAGTTCTTC.

This chain uses TRBV2 with TRBJ2-7; 13 nucleotides align to TRBD2. CDR1 and CDR2 (germline): SNHLY, FYNNEI. Trimming took 0 bases from V and 6 from J; bases not matched to a gene: 8. This CDR3 spans 17 amino acids. CDR3 DNA: TGTGCCAGCAGTGAAGCAGGAACTAGCGGGAGGGCCCGCGAGCAGTACTTC. Translated, it gives CASSEAGTSGRAREQYF.

CDR3 coding DNA: TGTGCCAGCAGCCAAGTGCTTCCGGGACAGGGTTTCGCCGAGCAGTACTTC. Protein product: CASSQVLPGQGFAEQYF. The V and J genes are TRBV3-1 (or the pseudogene TRBV3-2) and TRBJ2-7, with 9 nucleotides matching TRBD1. This CDR3 has 17 amino acids. Trimming cost V 1 base and J 6 bases; bases outside gene matches: 13. Germline V lookup: CDR1 LGHDT, CDR2 YNNKEL (reference sequence).

This clone was observed once. V and J are TRBV19 and TRBJ1-1, with D perhaps matching TRBD1 (6 bases). The V gene lost 6 bases and the J gene lost 0 bases, with 14 bases spanning the gap. The germline gives CDR1 LNHDA, CDR2 SQIVND (reference sequence). CDR3 size: 15 residues. In nucleotides, the CDR3 is TGTGCCAGTAGCCTAGGGACACTGGTGAACACTGAAGCTTTCTTT. Translation: CASSLGTLVNTEAFF.

The V and J genes are TRBV25-1 and TRBJ2-5, with a weak D call TRBD1 (5 bases). The CDR3 is 14 residues long. Germline loops: CDR1 MGHDK, CDR2 SYGVNS. V gave up 0 bases and J gave up 4 bases, with 9 bases separating them. CDR3 residues: CASSEYQGLETQYF. The CDR3 DNA reads as TGTGCCAGCAGTGAATATCAGGGTTTAGAGACCCAGTACTTC. Looking up the rest from reference TRBV25-1 and TRBJ2-5 gives the full variable domain: EADIYQTPRYLVIGTGKKITLECSQTMGHDKMYWYQQDPGMELHLIHYSYGVNSTEKGDLSSESTVSRIRTEHFPLTLESARPSHTSQYLCASSEYQGLETQYFGPGTRLLVL.

This clone was detected only once. This sequence joins TRBV13 and TRBJ2-5, with D possibly TRBD2 on 7 matching bases. Germline V lookup: CDR1 PRHDT, CDR2 FYEKMQ (reference sequence). V lost 5 bases, J lost 5 bases, and 15 bases lay in between. CDR3 length: 14 residues. CDR3 nucleotide sequence: TGTGCCAGCAGCCCGAGGGGGGGCGGCGAGACCCAGTACTTC. The encoded protein is CASSPRGGGETQYF. The complete variable domain, with remaining parts taken from reference TRBV13 and TRBJ2-5, reads AAGVIQSPRHLIKEKRETATLKCYPIPRHDTVYWYQQGPGQDPQFLISFYEKMQSDKGSIPDRFSAQQFSDYHSELNMSSLELGDSALYFCASSPRGGGETQYFGPGTRLLVL.

CDR3 sequence (DNA): TGTGCCAGCAGCGTAGAAGCCCCTCAGGGAAGCACAGATACGCAGTATTTT. It translates to CASSVEAPQGSTDTQYF. This chain connects TRBV9 to TRBJ2-3; a possible D gene is TRBD1 (5 bases). This CDR3 spans 17 amino acids. V lost 0 bases, J lost 0 bases, and 14 bases lay in between. Germline assignment: CDR1 SGDLS and CDR2 YYNGEE.

The chain is built from TRBV6-5 and TRBJ1-5; D perhaps matches TRBD1 (6 bases). V lost 8 bases and J lost 9, with 17 bases in between. CDR3 length: 13 amino acids. CDR1 and CDR2 from the germline V gene are MNHEY and SVGAGI. The CDR3 sequence: CASSQGSAGPQHF. For the CDR3, the DNA is TGTGCCAGCTCGCAGGGGTCGGCGGGGCCCCAGCATTTT.

V and J are TRBV6-1 and TRBJ1-5, with D hard to call. V was trimmed by 1 base and J by 7 bases, leaving 14 bases between them. This CDR3 has 15 amino acids. Germline V gene data show CDR1 as MNHNS and CDR2 as SASEGT. The CDR3 reads CASSEGTGSGQPQHF. The CDR3 DNA is TGTGCCAGCAGTGAAGGTACGGGGTCGGGCCAGCCCCAGCATTTT.

This clone came up once. V gene TRBV4-1 combines with J gene TRBJ1-5, with 12 positions matching TRBD1. With V trimmed by 1 base and J by 4 bases, 14 bases remained unmatched. CDR3 length: 20 residues. Germline CDR1 and CDR2: MGHRA and YSYEKL. CDR3 DNA sequence: TGCGCCAGCAGCCAAGCAGAGAGGGGGACAGGGGGCTTAGGAAATCAGCCCCAGCATTTT. Amino acid sequence: CASSQAERGTGGLGNQPQHF.

The genes are TRBV7-3 and TRBJ2-1, with 10 bases aligning to TRBD2. J lost 7 bases, V lost 1 base, and 4 bases had no gene match. In germline, CDR1 is SGHTA, CDR2 FQGTGA. This CDR3 has 15 amino acids. The CDR3 DNA reads as TGTGCCAGCAGCTTAAGGGTAGCGGGGGGAAATGAGCAGTTCTTC. This translates into CASSLRVAGGNEQFF.

This sequence joins TRBV3-1 (or the pseudogene TRBV3-2) and TRBJ2-3, with 8 bases matching TRBD2. V gave up 4 bases and J gave up 4 bases; unmatched junction bases: 7. Germline loops: CDR1 LGHDT, CDR2 YNNKEL (reference sequence). The CDR3 is made up of 15 amino acids. The CDR3 loop reads CASSPSGLDADTQYF. In nucleotides, the CDR3 is TGTGCCAGCAGCCCCTCGGGACTAGACGCAGATACGCAGTATTTT.

The V gene is TRBV19, the J gene TRBJ1-5, with a possible D match to TRBD1 (6 bases). The CDR3 is 14 residues long. V was cut by 10 bases and J by 7 bases, with 20 bases left in between. Germline loops: CDR1 LNHDA, CDR2 SQIVND (reference sequence). The CDR3 here is CATAGTTRTQPQHF. The CDR3 coding sequence is TGTGCCACAGCCGGGACAACGAGGACCCAGCCCCAGCATTTT.